The sample holds one count of the clone carrying this TCR beta chain. A junction end diverges from the germline sequence, so it may reflect a read error. This sample stems from a study of blood T cell repertoires in COVID-19. The CDR3 spans 17 residues. From germline, CDR1 is SGHRS and CDR2 YFSETQ. This table comes from immunoSEQ multiplex PCR, and its TCRdb copy is limited to in-frame clones, with some not included. Of 300,000 to 400,000 clones in the sample, around 90% are singletons; the top ten hold 2.5% to 3.5%. Patients in Seattle were enrolled during active infection, then followed longitudinally.

Material for sequencing was peripheral blood. The rearrangement joins TRBV5-1 to TRBJ2-2, with 12 bases fitting TRBD2. The sequence derives from a woman aged 25 to 39 with COVID-19, enrolled during active disease. The CDR3, as DNA: TGCGCCAGCAGCTTGGCTACTAGCGGGAGGAACCCCGGGGAGCTGTTTTTT. Encoded protein: CASSLATSGRNPGELFF.